This passage covers 5 T cell receptor beta chains from one sample sequenced in a study of OX40 agonist ivuxolimab in advanced cancers. TCRdb's copy holds only in-frame clones and misses some; the assay was immunoSEQ multiplex PCR. The sample has tens of thousands of clones, 90% to 95% seen once; the top ten hold 3.5% to 5%. The sample in question was CD4+ or CD8+ T cells sorted from blood, obtained in a trial of the OX40 agonist ivuxolimab. Receptor source: an adult with an advanced solid tumor such as melanoma, head and neck, liver or kidney cancer.

A single count supports this clone. This chain links TRBV2 with TRBJ2-7; 9 bases agree with TRBD1. V lost 5 bases and J lost 1; bases outside the gene matches: 27. This CDR3 has 22 amino acids. The germline V gene encodes CDR1 SNHLY and CDR2 FYNNEI. The CDR3 sequence is CASSPLYSRGQGRGGRSYEQYF. The CDR3, as DNA: TGTGCCAGCAGTCCACTTTACTCCCGGGGACAGGGAAGAGGCGGGAGATCCTACGAGCAGTACTTC.

The chain has TRBV27 and TRBJ2-7, with D perhaps matching TRBD1 or TRBD2 (5 bases each). V shed 0 bases and J shed 4 bases, with 13 bases lying between them. Germline values: CDR1 MNHEY, CDR2 SMNVEV (reference sequence). The CDR3 sequence is 15 residues long. CDR3 in amino acids: CASSLSTGPTYEQYF. CDR3 coding DNA: TGTGCCAGCAGTTTATCAACGGGGCCTACTTACGAGCAGTACTTC.

The gene calls are TRBV11-1 and TRBJ2-5; no reliable D call. Germline V gene data show CDR1 as SGHAT and CDR2 as FQDESV (reference sequence). The CDR3 extends over 13 amino acids. With 5 bases removed from V and 3 bases from J, the gap between germline ends came to 10 bases. CDR3 loop: CASSPYTEETQYF. The CDR3 region has the DNA TGTGCCAGCAGCCCATATACTGAAGAGACCCAGTACTTC.

The V call is TRBV9, the J call TRBJ2-7; TRBD1 matches at 9 bases. The CDR3 length is 16 residues. Trimming at V came to 5 bases and at J to 3 bases, leaving 12 bases not matched to a gene. Per the germline V gene, CDR1 is SGDLS and CDR2 is YYNGEE. The CDR3 protein is CASSAGSGQGSYEQYF. CDR3 nucleotide sequence: TGTGCCAGCAGTGCGGGGAGCGGACAGGGGAGCTACGAGCAGTACTTC.

The rearrangement uses TRBV25-1 and TRBJ1-1; 12 bases map to TRBD1. Per germline, CDR1 MGHDK and CDR2 SYGVNS. CDR3 length: 14 residues. V shed 2 bases, J shed 8 bases, and the junction held 3 bases outside the gene matches. CDR3 DNA: TGTGCCAGCAGTGAAGGGACAGGGGGCACCGAAGCTTTCTTT. Protein sequence: CASSEGTGGTEAFF. Complete variable domain (other parts from reference TRBV25-1 and TRBJ1-1): EADIYQTPRYLVIGTGKKITLECSQTMGHDKMYWYQQDPGMELHLIHYSYGVNSTEKGDLSSESTVSRIRTEHFPLTLESARPSHTSQYLCASSEGTGGTEAFFGQGTRLTVV.